This TCR beta chain came from a study of blood T cells in healthy people across ages. The CDR3 is 14 amino acids. Germline-derived CDR1 and CDR2 are DFQATT and SNEGSKA (reference sequence). Then a second PCR, running roughly 7 to 11 cycles, was carried out with a sample-barcoded 5' primer and a J-beta primer mix. Via MiXCR, TCRdb re-called the 5' RACE reads, giving one row per CDR3 protein. Of roughly 2 million distinct CDR3 sequences in the sample, about 50% are singletons; the top ten hold 2.1%. The sample consisted of blood. V usage is TRBV20-1 and J usage is TRBJ2-4; 7 bases are a match to TRBD1. The J call is uncertain, as TRBJ2-7 better fits the DNA end. The TCR was taken from a woman aged 40-49 years in good health. The CDR3 region is CSARDRGQDYEQYF. The CDR3 region has the DNA TGCAGTGCTAGAGATAGAGGACAGGACTACGAGCAGTACTTC.